This TCR beta chain was found in a study of T cells in Graves' hyperthyroidism and ophthalmopathy. Study at large: The authors collected peripheral blood at initial diagnosis, before any treatment.

Amplification of TCR beta CDR3 regions used RNA as the template. A set of HTBI primers served as the primers for a first-round RT-PCR of the TCR CDR3. TCRdb reprocessed the multiplex PCR reads with MiXCR, giving one entry per CDR3 protein. The repertoire consists of about 520,000 distinct CDR3 sequences, with around 24% occurring once and the leading ten covering over 9%. Ophthalmopathy patients had Clinical Activity Score at least 3, NOSPECS grade at least 4, duration under 3 months. Investigators excluded patients with uncontrolled infection, other autoimmune disease, pregnancy or lactation. The diagnoses drew upon clinical symptoms, serum thyroxine and TRAb, thyroid ultrasound and orbital computed tomography. Sequencing input: blood. The TCR originated in a woman aged 25 to 39 with Graves' ophthalmopathy.

DNA for the CDR3: TGCAGTGATAAACCGGGACAGGGGAACACTGAAGCTTTCTTT. It yields the protein CSDKPGQGNTEAFF. The V and J genes are TRBV20-1 and TRBJ1-1; 9 bases map to TRBD1. This CDR3 region has 14 residues. The V segment lost 7 bases and the J segment 1 base; nucleotides outside the gene matches: 7. Per germline, CDR1 DFQATT and CDR2 SNEGSKA (reference sequence).